The clone carrying this T cell receptor beta chain has a count of ten or more. TCRdb fed the 5' RACE reads into MiXCR, producing one record per CDR3 protein. The table has about 340,000 distinct CDR3 sequences, around an eighth seen once. The source of the sample is a study of T cells after yellow fever vaccination. Sequenced material: CD4+ T cells sorted from PBMCs, taken 15 days after the yellow fever booster vaccination. This clonotype originated in a man younger than 35 who received the YFV17D yellow fever vaccine.

This CDR3 is CASSEGRTGDYNEQFF. CDR3 sequence (DNA): TGCGCCAGCAGTGAGGGAAGGACAGGGGACTACAATGAGCAGTTCTTC. V gene TRBV10-1 combines with J gene TRBJ2-1; 9 nucleotides align to TRBD1. This CDR3 comprises 16 residues. V shed 2 bases, J shed 3 bases, and the junction held 5 bases outside the gene matches. Germline-derived CDR1 and CDR2 are WNHNN and SYGVQD (reference sequence).